This TCR beta chain was observed in a study of early T cells in non-severe SARS-CoV-2 infection. This clonotype was seen ten or more times. Its specificity is not known. Each cDNA molecule carried a unique molecular identifier. TCRdb independently ran MiXCR on the 5' RACE reads; one entry per CDR3 protein. The table shows some 87,000 distinct CDR3 sequences, with over 10% occurring only once. Study-wide findings and caveats: VDJdb matching favored anti-spike CD8 responses, missing private and CD4 specificities.

The CDR3 runs to 14 residues. The V gene's germline CDR1 is MDHEN and CDR2 SYDVKM. With 5 bases removed from V and 4 bases from J, the gap between germline ends came to 12 bases. The sample taken for sequencing was whole blood. The chain uses TRBV28 and TRBJ1-5; D gene ambiguous. This TCR was sampled from an adult who was a healthcare worker with PCR-confirmed SARS-CoV-2 infection or an uninfected control (not recorded which). The CDR3 DNA reads as TGTGCCAGCAGTCCCGGTTCCAGGAATCAGCCCCAGCATTTT. Its translation: CASSPGSRNQPQHF.